One sample yielded the 10 T cell receptor delta chains listed below, sequenced in a study of γδ T cells in repeated Plasmodium falciparum infection. TCRdb redid clone calling on the multiplex PCR reads using CATT. The sample has around 82,000 delta-chain clones, about 1.5% seen once. Bulk repertoires came from Vgamma9/Vdelta2+ or Vdelta2-negative gammadelta T cells flow-sorted from PBMC. Material: gamma-delta T cells from blood. The receptor source for this set is a pool of human donors (malaria-infected and uninfected, not separated).

In this sample, this clone turned up a few times. The protein recorded in TCRdb matches a much larger clone and deviates from this DNA's translation at residue 7, suggesting a read error; the protein here is obtained by translating the DNA. The chain uses TRDV2 and TRDJ1, with 11 bases identical to TRDD3. Germline matching of the DNA provided the J gene here, since TCRdb leaves it blank. Germline loops: CDR1 GEAIGNYY, CDR2 EKD. The CDR3 totals 22 residues. After removal of 2 bases from V and 1 base from J, the junction contained 23 bases not matched to a gene. CDR3 sequence: CACDIGSSYNQLGDKTTDKLIF. The CDR3 DNA reads as TGTGCCTGTGACATTGGGAGCTCCTACAATCAACTGGGGGATAAGACCACCGATAAACTCATCTTT.

In regard to this clone: TCRdb lists the protein of a much larger clone for this DNA, which differs at residue 18, so this is likely a read error; the protein given here is translated from the DNA itself. The chain couples TRDV1 to TRDJ1; 9 positions match TRDD3. TCRdb supplies no J gene; here it was assigned by aligning the nucleotide sequence to germline. V was clipped by 1 base and J by 0 bases; unmatched bases: 27. Germline lookup yields CDR1 TSWWSYY and CDR2 QGS. The CDR3 runs to 24 residues. CDR3 sequence reads: CALGEPLSSLAQELGDPHTDKLIF. The CDR3 coding sequence is TGTGCTCTTGGGGAACCTCTGTCAAGCCTGGCCCAAGAGCTGGGGGATCCGCACACCGATAAACTCATCTTT.

About this clone itself: This likely came from a read error, as a far larger clone is one base away. The same CDR3 is also encoded by other DNA sequences in this sample. The gene calls are TRDV1 and TRDJ1, with 9 positions matching TRDD3. The J gene is absent in TCRdb and was assigned here via DNA matching to germline. The CDR3 spans 20 residues. With 3 bases clipped from V and 0 bases from J, the junction kept 17 bases outside the gene matches. Germline CDR1 reads TSWWSYY; CDR2 reads QGS. The DNA for the CDR3 is TGTGCTCTTGGGGAGCTAACCTCTTGGGGGATATGCCCCTACACCGATAAACTCATCTTT. This sequence encodes CALGELTSWGICPYTDKLIF.

This clone was picked up a small number of times. The protein recorded in TCRdb matches a much larger clone and deviates from this DNA's translation at residue 8, suggesting a read error; the protein here is obtained by translating the DNA. The CDR3 spells CALGELSCPWGIRDSRPLIF. The DNA for the CDR3 is TGTGCTCTTGGGGAACTATCTTGCCCCTGGGGGATACGTGATTCCAGACCCCTGATCTTT. This chain connects TRDV1 to TRDJ4; 12 bases match TRDD3. Germline CDR1 reads TSWWSYY; CDR2 reads QGS. CDR3 size: 20 residues. The trim removed 0 bases at V and 0 bases at J, leaving 14 bases unmatched.

With regard to this clone: The protein given by TCRdb reflects a much larger clone and differs at residue 8 from this DNA's translation, likely from a read error; the protein shown is the DNA's translation. This chain links TRDV1 with TRDJ1; TRDD3 might be the D (5 bases). TCRdb supplies no J gene; here it was assigned by aligning the nucleotide sequence to germline. From germline, CDR1 is TSWWSYY and CDR2 QGS. CDR3 length: 17 residues. V was cut by 2 bases and J by 1 base, with 17 bases left in between. Written as DNA, the CDR3 is TGTGCTCTTGGGGAAGAACTGGAGCTTAGGGCCACCGATAAACTCATCTTT. Translation gives CALGEELELRATDKLIF.

In regard to this clone: The translation of this DNA and the TCRdb protein of a much larger clone differ at residue 8, probably owing to a read error; the protein shown here is translated from the DNA. The chain is built from TRDV1 and TRDJ1; 11 bases agree with TRDD3. Trimming removed 4 bases from V and 1 base from J; junction bases left unmatched: 29. Germline CDR1 and CDR2: TSWWSYY and QGS. The CDR3 totals 24 residues. The CDR3 coding sequence is TGTGCTCTTGGGGTTTGTTCCTGCGCTACGAGAAACTGGGGGATAACAGGATTCACCGATAAACTCATCTTT. Translation: CALGVCSCATRNWGITGFTDKLIF.

This clone appeared a few times. The protein TCRdb gives is from a much larger clone and does not agree with this DNA's translation at residue 21, likely a read error; the protein shown here comes from the DNA. This chain uses TRDV1 with TRDJ1, with 10 bases matching TRDD3. The J gene was missing in TCRdb and was found by matching the end of the DNA to germline. CDR3 length: 25 residues. Germline V CDR1 and CDR2: TSWWSYY, QGS. The junction had 36 bases not matched to a gene; V was cut back by 2 bases and J by 6 bases. The DNA for the CDR3 is TGTGCTCTTGGGGAAATGAAGGGCGTCCTACGTTTCGACTGGGGGATTCGGGGGGACGCCAATAAACTCATCTTT. Its translation is CALGEMKGVLRFDWGIRGDANKLIF.

As regards this clone: The protein TCRdb gives is from a much larger clone and does not agree with this DNA's translation at residue 3, likely a read error; the protein shown here comes from the DNA. The gene calls are TRDV2 and TRDJ1; D might be TRDD3 (6 bases). TCRdb leaves out the J gene; it was filled in here by matching the DNA to germline. From germline, CDR1 is GEAIGNYY and CDR2 EKD. The CDR3 runs 14 residues. The DNA of the CDR3 is TGTGCCCGTGACCCCTTGGGGGCTATCGATAAACTCATCTTT. Protein product: CARDPLGAIDKLIF.

The sample holds a few counts of this clone. The protein in TCRdb stems from a much larger clone and differs at residue 10 from this DNA's translation, likely a read error; here the protein is translated from the DNA. The chain links TRDV2 to TRDJ2; 10 bases are a match to TRDD3. Assignment of the J gene here rests on matching the DNA to germline, because TCRdb gives none. The germline CDR1 and CDR2 sequences are GEAIGNYY and EKD. This CDR3 region has 16 residues. The trim removed 2 bases at V and 3 bases at J, leaving 5 bases unmatched. CDR3 DNA: TGTGCCTGTGACAGAGTACTGGGGGATGTGACAGCACAACTCTTCTTT. Translating it yields CACDRVLGDVTAQLFF.

The table lists this clone with many counts. The TCRdb protein comes from a much larger clone and disagrees with this DNA's translation at residue 6, likely due to a read error; the protein given here is derived from the DNA. V and J are TRDV2 and TRDJ2, with D maybe TRDD3 (5 bases). TCRdb carries no J gene annotation; the J gene was assigned here by matching the DNA with germline. The V end lost 2 bases, the J end lost 4 bases, and 16 bases lay between the germline ends. From germline, CDR1 is GEAIGNYY and CDR2 EKD. This CDR3 has 16 residues. The chain's CDR3 is CACDIVGVGETAQLFF. DNA for the CDR3: TGTGCCTGTGACATAGTTGGGGTGGGAGAGACAGCACAACTCTTCTTT.